This TCR beta chain was recorded in a study of blood T cell repertoires in COVID-19. Study-wide context: Samples came from the United States, Italy and Spain, spanning acute and convalescent COVID-19.

Per germline, CDR1 LNHDA and CDR2 SQIVND (reference sequence). This CDR3 has 18 residues. V was trimmed by 3 bases and J by 4 bases, leaving 22 bases between them. Authors' data handling: Nucleated cell counts were estimated from reference gene primer amplification. Generated by immunoSEQ multiplex PCR, the TCRdb table keeps only in-frame clones and is missing some. V and J calls and clone size are copied from that table; D and trimming were computed from the DNA. The table lists under 500,000 clones, roughly 89% of them singletons. This clone was counted many times. Material: peripheral blood. The chain is built from TRBV19 and TRBJ1-5; D is possibly TRBD1 (6 bases). This receptor was obtained from a woman aged 25 to 45 with acute or convalescent COVID-19. CDR3 loop: CASSIVEGGGGLNQPQHF. For the CDR3, the DNA is TGTGCCAGTAGTATTGTCGAAGGGGGTGGGGGACTAAATCAGCCCCAGCATTTT.